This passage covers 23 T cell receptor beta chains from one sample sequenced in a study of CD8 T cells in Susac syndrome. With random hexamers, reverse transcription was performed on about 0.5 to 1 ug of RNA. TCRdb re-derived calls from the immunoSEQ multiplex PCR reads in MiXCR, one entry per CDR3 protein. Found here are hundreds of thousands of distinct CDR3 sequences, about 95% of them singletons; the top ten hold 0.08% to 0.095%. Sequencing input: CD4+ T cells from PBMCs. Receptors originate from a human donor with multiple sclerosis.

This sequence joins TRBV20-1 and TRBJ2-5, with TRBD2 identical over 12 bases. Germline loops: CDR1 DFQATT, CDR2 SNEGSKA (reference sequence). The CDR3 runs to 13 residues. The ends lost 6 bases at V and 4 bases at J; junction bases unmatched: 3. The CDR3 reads CSAGGLAGETQYF. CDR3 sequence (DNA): TGCAGTGCGGGGGGACTAGCGGGAGAGACCCAGTACTTC.

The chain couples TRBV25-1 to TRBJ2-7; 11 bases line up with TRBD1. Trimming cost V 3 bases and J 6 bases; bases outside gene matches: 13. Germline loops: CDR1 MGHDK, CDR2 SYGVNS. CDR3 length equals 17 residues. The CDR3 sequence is CASSDARFGTGGSEQYF. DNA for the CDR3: TGTGCCAGCAGTGACGCCCGTTTCGGGACAGGGGGTTCCGAGCAGTACTTC.

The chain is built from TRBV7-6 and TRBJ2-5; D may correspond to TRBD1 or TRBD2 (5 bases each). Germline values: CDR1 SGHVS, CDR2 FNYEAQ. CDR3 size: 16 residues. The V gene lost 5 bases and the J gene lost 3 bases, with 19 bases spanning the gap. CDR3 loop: CASSLATRGRKETQYF. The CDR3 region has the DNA TGTGCCAGCAGCCTTGCGACGAGGGGACGGAAAGAGACCCAGTACTTC.

CDR3 region: CANRDRGNYGYTF. The CDR3 bases are TGTGCCAACCGGGACAGGGGAAACTATGGCTACACCTTC. The V and J genes are TRBV2 and TRBJ1-2, with TRBD1 matching over 10 bases. The CDR3 contains 13 residues. CDR1 and CDR2 from the germline V gene are SNHLY and FYNNEI. Germline trimming cut 10 bases from V and 2 bases from J; bases unmatched to any gene: 4.

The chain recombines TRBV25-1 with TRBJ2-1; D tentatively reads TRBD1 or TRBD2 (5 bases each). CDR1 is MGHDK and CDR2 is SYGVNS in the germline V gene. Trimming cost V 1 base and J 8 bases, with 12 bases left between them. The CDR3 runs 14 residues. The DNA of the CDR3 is TGTGCCAGCAGTGAATTATGGGGGATGGATGAGCAGTTCTTC. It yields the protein CASSELWGMDEQFF.

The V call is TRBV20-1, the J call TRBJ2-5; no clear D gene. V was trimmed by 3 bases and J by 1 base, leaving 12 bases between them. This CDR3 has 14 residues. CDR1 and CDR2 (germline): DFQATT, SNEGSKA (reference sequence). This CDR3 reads CSASSGRAQETQYF. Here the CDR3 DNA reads TGCAGTGCTAGCTCGGGCAGAGCCCAAGAGACCCAGTACTTC.

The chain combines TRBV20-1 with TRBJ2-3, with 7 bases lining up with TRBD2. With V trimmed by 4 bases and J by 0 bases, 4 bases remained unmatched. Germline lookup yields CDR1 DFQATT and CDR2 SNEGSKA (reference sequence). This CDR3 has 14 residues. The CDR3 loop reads CSATRGESTDTQYF. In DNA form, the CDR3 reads TGCAGTGCTACACGGGGGGAAAGCACAGATACGCAGTATTTT.

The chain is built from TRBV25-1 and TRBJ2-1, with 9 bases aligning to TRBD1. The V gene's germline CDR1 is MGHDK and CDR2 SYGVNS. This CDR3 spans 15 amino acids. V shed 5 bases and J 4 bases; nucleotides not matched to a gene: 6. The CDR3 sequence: CASSRPGQGYNEQFF. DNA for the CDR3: TGTGCCAGCAGTAGGCCGGGACAGGGTTACAATGAGCAGTTCTTC.

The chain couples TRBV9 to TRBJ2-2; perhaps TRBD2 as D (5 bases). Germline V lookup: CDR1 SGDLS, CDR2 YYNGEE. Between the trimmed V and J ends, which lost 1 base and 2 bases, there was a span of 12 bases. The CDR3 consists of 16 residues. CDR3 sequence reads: CASSVPPAANTGELFF. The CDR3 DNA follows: TGTGCCAGCAGCGTACCACCAGCGGCTAACACCGGGGAGCTGTTTTTT.

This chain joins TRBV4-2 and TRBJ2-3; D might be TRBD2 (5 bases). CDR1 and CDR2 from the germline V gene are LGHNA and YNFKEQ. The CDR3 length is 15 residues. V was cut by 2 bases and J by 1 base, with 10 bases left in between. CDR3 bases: TGTGCCAGCAGCCAACAATTCGGGGGCACAGATACGCAGTATTTT. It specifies CASSQQFGGTDTQYF.

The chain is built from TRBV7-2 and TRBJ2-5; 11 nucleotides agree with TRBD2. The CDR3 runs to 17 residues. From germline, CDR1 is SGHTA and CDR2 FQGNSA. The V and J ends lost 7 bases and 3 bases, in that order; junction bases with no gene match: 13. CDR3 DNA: TGTGCCAGCAACCTGGGGCCTAGCGGGGGGCGAAAAGAGACCCAGTACTTC. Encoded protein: CASNLGPSGGRKETQYF.

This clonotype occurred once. This CDR3 reads CASSRMSSENTEAFF. DNA for the CDR3: TGTGCCAGCTCACGCATGTCTTCTGAGAACACTGAAGCTTTCTTT. The chain employs TRBV18 and TRBJ1-1; D not certain. Between the trimmed V and J ends, which lost 4 bases and 1 base, there was a span of 13 bases. This CDR3 region has 15 residues. Germline V CDR1 and CDR2: KGHSH, LQKENI.

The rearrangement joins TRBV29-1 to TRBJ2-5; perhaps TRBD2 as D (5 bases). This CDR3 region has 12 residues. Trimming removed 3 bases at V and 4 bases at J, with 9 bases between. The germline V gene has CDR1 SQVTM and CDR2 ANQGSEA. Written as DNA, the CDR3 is TGCAGCGTTGAGACTATAGGAGAGACCCAGTACTTC. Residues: CSVETIGETQYF.

In DNA form, the CDR3 reads TGTGCCAGCAGCACAAAGGGCGGGGGAACCTACGAGCAGTACTTC. Amino acids: CASSTKGGGTYEQYF. The chain employs TRBV5-4 and TRBJ2-7; 7 positions agree with TRBD2. CDR3 length: 15 amino acids. From germline, CDR1 is SGHNT and CDR2 YYREEE (reference sequence). The J segment lost 2 bases and the V segment lost 4 bases, leaving 9 bases of the junction unmatched.

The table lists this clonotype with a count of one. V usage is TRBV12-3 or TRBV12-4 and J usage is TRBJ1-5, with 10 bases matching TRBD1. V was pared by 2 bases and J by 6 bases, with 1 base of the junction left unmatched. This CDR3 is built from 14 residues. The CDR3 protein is CASSLWTGGQPQHF. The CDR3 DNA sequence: TGTGCCAGCAGTTTATGGACAGGGGGTCAGCCCCAGCATTTT.

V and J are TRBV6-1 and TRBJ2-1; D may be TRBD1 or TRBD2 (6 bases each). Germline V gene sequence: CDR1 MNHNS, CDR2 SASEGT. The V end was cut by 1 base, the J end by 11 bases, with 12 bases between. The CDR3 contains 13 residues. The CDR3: CASSEVGGSKQFF. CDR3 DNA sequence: TGTGCCAGCAGTGAAGTAGGGGGGAGTAAGCAGTTCTTC.

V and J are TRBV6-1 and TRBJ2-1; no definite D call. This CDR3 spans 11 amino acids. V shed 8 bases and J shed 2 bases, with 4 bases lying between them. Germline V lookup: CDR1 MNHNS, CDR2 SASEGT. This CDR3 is CASGAYNEQFF. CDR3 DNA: TGTGCCAGCGGGGCCTACAATGAGCAGTTCTTC.

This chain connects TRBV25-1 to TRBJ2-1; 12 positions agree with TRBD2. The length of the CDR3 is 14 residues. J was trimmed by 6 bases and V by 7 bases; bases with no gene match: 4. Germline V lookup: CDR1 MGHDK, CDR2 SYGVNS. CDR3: CASTQGLAGNEQFF. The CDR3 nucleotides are TGTGCCAGCACCCAGGGACTAGCGGGCAATGAGCAGTTCTTC.

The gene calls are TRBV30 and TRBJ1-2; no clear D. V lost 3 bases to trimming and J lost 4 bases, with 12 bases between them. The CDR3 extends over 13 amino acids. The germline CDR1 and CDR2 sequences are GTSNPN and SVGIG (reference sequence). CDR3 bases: TGTGCCTGGAGCCGTGGACCCGCCTATGGCTACACCTTC. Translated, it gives CAWSRGPAYGYTF.

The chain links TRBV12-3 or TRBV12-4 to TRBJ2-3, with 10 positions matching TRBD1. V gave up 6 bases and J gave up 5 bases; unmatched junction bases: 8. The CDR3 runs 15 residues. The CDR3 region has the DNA TGTGCCAGCAGGACCGGGACAGGGGTGATAGATACGCAGTATTTT. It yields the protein CASRTGTGVIDTQYF.

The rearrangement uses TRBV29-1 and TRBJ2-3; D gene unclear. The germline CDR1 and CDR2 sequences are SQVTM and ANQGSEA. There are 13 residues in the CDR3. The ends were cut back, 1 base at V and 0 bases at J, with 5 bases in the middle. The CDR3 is CSVEGPSTDTQYF. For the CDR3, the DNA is TGCAGCGTTGAAGGGCCGAGCACAGATACGCAGTATTTT.

CDR3 residues: CASTPSGLNTEAFF. The CDR3 region has the DNA TGTGCCAGCACCCCTTCGGGGCTGAACACTGAAGCTTTCTTT. The chain employs TRBV11-2 and TRBJ1-1; TRBD1 is a possible D gene (5 bases). CDR3 length: 14 amino acids. V was cut by 7 bases and J by 0 bases, with 12 bases left in between. In germline, CDR1 is SGHAT, CDR2 FQNNGV.

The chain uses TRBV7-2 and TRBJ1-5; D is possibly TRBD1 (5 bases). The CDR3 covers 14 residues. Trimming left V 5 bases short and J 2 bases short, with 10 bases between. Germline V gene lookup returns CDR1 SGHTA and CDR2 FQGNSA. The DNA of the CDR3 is TGTGCCAGCAGCCCCCGACAGCGCAATCAGCCCCAGCATTTT. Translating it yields CASSPRQRNQPQHF. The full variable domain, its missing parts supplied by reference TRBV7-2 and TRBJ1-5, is GAGVSQSPSNKVTEKGKDVELRCDPISGHTALYWYRQSLGQGLEFLIYFQGNSAPDKSGLPSDRFSAERTGGSVSTLTIQRTQQEDSAVYLCASSPRQRNQPQHFGDGTRLSIL.